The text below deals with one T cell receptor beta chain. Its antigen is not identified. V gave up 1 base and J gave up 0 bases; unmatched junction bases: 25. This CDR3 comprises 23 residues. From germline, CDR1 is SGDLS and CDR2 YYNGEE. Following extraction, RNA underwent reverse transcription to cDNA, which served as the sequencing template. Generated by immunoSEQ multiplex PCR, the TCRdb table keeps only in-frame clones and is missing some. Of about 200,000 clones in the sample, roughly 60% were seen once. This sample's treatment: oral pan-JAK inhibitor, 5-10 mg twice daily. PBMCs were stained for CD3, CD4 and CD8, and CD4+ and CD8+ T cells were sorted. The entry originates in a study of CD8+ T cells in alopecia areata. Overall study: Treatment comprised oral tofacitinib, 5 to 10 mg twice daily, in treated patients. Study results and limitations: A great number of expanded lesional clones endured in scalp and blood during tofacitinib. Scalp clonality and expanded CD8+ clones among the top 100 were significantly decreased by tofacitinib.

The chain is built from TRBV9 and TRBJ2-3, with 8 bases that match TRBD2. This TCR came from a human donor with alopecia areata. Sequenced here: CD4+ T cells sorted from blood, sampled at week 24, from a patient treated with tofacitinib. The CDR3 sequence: CASSVRHDRGGLGGPTSTDTQYF. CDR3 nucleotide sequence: TGTGCCAGCAGCGTACGTCACGACAGAGGGGGACTAGGGGGACCTACTAGCACAGATACGCAGTATTTT. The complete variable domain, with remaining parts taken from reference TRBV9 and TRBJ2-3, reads DSGVTQTPKHLITATGQRVTLRCSPRSGDLSVYWYQQSLDQGLQFLIQYYNGEERAKGNILERFSAQQFPDLHSELNLSSLELGDSALYFCASSVRHDRGGLGGPTSTDTQYFGPGTRLTVL.